One sample yielded the 9 T cell receptor beta chains listed below, sequenced in a study of CD8 T cells in ankylosing spondylitis. Notes on the study in general: A TCR beta motif made of eight highly homologous variants seemed typical of ankylosing spondylitis blood.

Antigen specificity for these receptors is unknown. TCRdb re-called the 5' RACE reads through MiXCR, storing one row per CDR3 protein. The sample records about 540,000 distinct CDR3 sequences, more than 9.5% being singletons. The sequencing input was blood, either unsorted or a sorted T cell fraction (not recorded which). Every receptor here comes from a male donor with ankylosing spondylitis.

Only a few counts were recorded for this clonotype. This chain connects TRBV3-1 to TRBJ2-6, with unresolved D. Germline loops: CDR1 LGHDT, CDR2 YNNKEL (reference sequence). The length of the CDR3 is 15 residues. V shed 4 bases and J shed 0 bases, with 7 bases lying between them. CDR3 bases: TGTGCCAGCAGCCCGACCAGCTCTGGGGCCAACGTCCTGACTTTC. Translating gives CASSPTSSGANVLTF. The complete variable domain, with remaining parts taken from reference TRBV3-1 and TRBJ2-6, reads DTAVSQTPKYLVTQMGNDKSIKCEQNLGHDTMYWYKQDSKKFLKIMFSYNNKELIINETVPNRFSPKSPDKAHLNLHINSLELGDSAVYFCASSPTSSGANVLTFGAGSRLTVL.

Worth noting for this clonotype: The junction differs from germline at one of its ends, possibly a read error. J is TRBJ2-1 and V is TRBV13; 15 nucleotides agree with TRBD2. The germline gives CDR1 PRHDT, CDR2 FYEKMQ (reference sequence). The CDR3 totals 18 residues. Written as DNA, the CDR3 is TGTGCCCGCAGCCCGGGACTAGCGGGAGGAATGCTTTACAATGAGCAGTTCTTC. Its protein is CARSPGLAGGMLYNEQFF.

In the case of this clonotype: This could be a read error, since a much larger clone is one nucleotide away. The chain is built from TRBV12-3 or TRBV12-4 and TRBJ1-5, with D perhaps matching TRBD1 (5 bases). The V and J ends lost 3 bases and 7 bases respectively, with 10 bases between them. The CDR3 covers 13 residues. CDR3 sequence: CASSLGLGQPQHF. In nucleotides, the CDR3 is TGTGCCAGCAGTTTGGGGCTCGGGCAGCCCCAGCATTTT.

V usage is TRBV11-2 and J usage is TRBJ2-2; 7 bases are a match to TRBD2. CDR1 and CDR2 (germline): SGHAT, FQNNGV. The junction had 9 bases not matched to a gene; V was cut back by 0 bases and J by 5 bases. This CDR3 has 17 residues. CDR3 bases: TGTGCCAGCAGCTTAGAGAGGGCGGGAGTGCGGACCGGGGAGCTGTTTTTT. This translates into CASSLERAGVRTGELFF.

This chain uses TRBV12-3 or TRBV12-4 with TRBJ1-1; D gene ambiguous. The CDR3 runs 14 residues. The germline V and J ends were trimmed by 7 bases and 3 bases, with 15 bases remaining between them. CDR3 DNA sequence: TGTGCCAGCAAAAAGAACCCCGGAGACACTGAAGCTTTCTTT. Translating gives CASKKNPGDTEAFF.

CDR3 bases: TGTGCCAGCTCACCCGGTACAGCGGGAGTGAATCATGAGCAGTTCTTC. Its translation: CASSPGTAGVNHEQFF. The chain combines TRBV18 with TRBJ2-1; 8 positions match TRBD2. The junction had 12 bases not matched to a gene; V was cut back by 3 bases and J by 8 bases. CDR3 length equals 16 residues. The germline gives CDR1 KGHSH, CDR2 LQKENI.

About this clonotype itself: A read error may be the cause here, since a much bigger clone is one base away. The V call is TRBV4-2, the J call TRBJ2-5, with 10 nucleotides matching TRBD1. This CDR3 has 14 amino acids. CDR1 LGHNA and CDR2 YNFKEQ come from the germline V gene. This CDR3 is CAGSPGQGRETQYF. In DNA, the CDR3 is TGTGCCGGCAGCCCGGGACAGGGGAGGGAGACCCAGTACTTC.

This clonotype was seen repeatedly, ten times or more. The rearrangement uses TRBV7-2 and TRBJ2-1; D remains ambiguous. There are 13 residues in the CDR3. CDR1 is SGHTA, CDR2 FQGNSA, per germline. The V and J ends lost 5 bases and 9 bases respectively, with 14 bases between them. The CDR3 DNA is TGTGCCAGCAGCCTAACTCCCACGGTTGAGCAGTTCTTC. This gives the protein CASSLTPTVEQFF.

This clonotype was counted ten times or more. The chain links TRBV5-1 to TRBJ2-3; no clear D gene. The CDR3 consists of 16 residues. The V gene's germline CDR1 is SGHRS and CDR2 YFSETQ. V lost 4 bases to trimming and J lost 1 base, with 16 bases between them. In nucleotides, the CDR3 is TGCGCCAGCAGCGCAGGACGTCGGCTAGGCACAGATACGCAGTATTTT. Translating it yields CASSAGRRLGTDTQYF. The full variable domain, with the rest looked up from reference TRBV5-1 and TRBJ2-3, is KAGVTQTPRYLIKTRGQQVTLSCSPISGHRSVSWYQQTPGQGLQFLFEYFSETQRNKGNFPGRFSGRQFSNSRSEMNVSTLELGDSALYLCASSAGRRLGTDTQYFGPGTRLTVL.